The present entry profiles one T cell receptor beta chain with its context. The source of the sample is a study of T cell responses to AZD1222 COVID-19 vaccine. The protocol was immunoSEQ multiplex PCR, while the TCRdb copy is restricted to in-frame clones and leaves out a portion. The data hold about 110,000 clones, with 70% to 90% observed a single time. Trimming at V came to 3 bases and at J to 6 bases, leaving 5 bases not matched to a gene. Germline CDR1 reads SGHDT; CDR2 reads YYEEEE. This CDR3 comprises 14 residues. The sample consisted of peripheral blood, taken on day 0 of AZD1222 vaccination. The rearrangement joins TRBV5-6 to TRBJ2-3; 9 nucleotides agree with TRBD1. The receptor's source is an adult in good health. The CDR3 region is CASSSYRGPDTQYF. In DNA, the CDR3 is TGTGCCAGCAGCTCTTACAGGGGGCCGGATACGCAGTATTTT.